The T cell receptor beta chain under discussion was sequenced for a study of blood T cell repertoires in COVID-19. Overall study: COVID-19 samples from acute and convalescent phases originated in the United States, Italy and Spain.

In the original analysis: For nucleated cells, counts were estimated from reference gene primer amplification. Profiling relied on immunoSEQ multiplex PCR, and the TCRdb table lists in-frame clones only, not all of them. Clone size and the V and J calls come from that table; the DNA yielded D and trimming. The data hold a few hundred thousand clones, with over 75% observed a single time. V was shortened by 5 bases and J by 4 bases, with 12 bases between the two germline ends. The CDR3 runs 13 residues. Germline-derived CDR1 and CDR2 are MDHEN and SYDVKM. Residents of about 25 US areas, aged about 18 to 95 years, made up the participants. Clinical history as reported by participants underpinned cohort assignment.

The clonotype originates from a woman aged 25 to 39 who had recovered from COVID-19. This rearrangement joins TRBV28 to TRBJ2-7, with D hard to call. Sequencing was performed on PBMCs or T cells enriched from blood (not recorded which). The CDR3 region is CASSLNSLYEQYF. In DNA, the CDR3 is TGTGCCAGCAGTCTAAACTCTTTGTACGAGCAGTACTTC.